This T cell receptor (beta chain) was sequenced for a study of T cell responses to AZD1222 COVID-19 vaccine. Study outcomes and limitations: Increased Spike-specific TCR breadth and depth were observed after two AZD1222 doses. Reportedly, nearly half of unique spike TCRs recognized epitopes outside B.1.351/B.1.1.7 mutations. Vaccine-associated CD4 TCRs ranged over spike, dominating at 160-218 and 743-854.

Assay: immunoSEQ multiplex PCR; the TCRdb copy retains only in-frame clones and omits some. The sample yields 150,000 to 200,000 clones, under 95% seen once. This CDR3 spans 14 amino acids. CDR1 is LGHDT and CDR2 is YNNKEL in the germline V gene (reference sequence). The V segment lost 7 bases and the J segment 7 bases; nucleotides outside the gene matches: 7. Second-dose schedules of about 4 or about 12 weeks were combined. As concerns this clone: Its matching antigen is unknown.

Sequenced material: peripheral blood, taken 28 days after the second AZD1222 dose. The chain carries TRBV3-1 (or the pseudogene TRBV3-2) and TRBJ1-6; 7 bases line up with TRBD1. The clonotype originates from an adult who received the AZD1222 COVID-19 vaccine. CDR3 sequence (DNA): TGTGCCAGCACCGACGGGACAGCCAATTCACCCCTCCACTTT. Protein sequence: CASTDGTANSPLHF.